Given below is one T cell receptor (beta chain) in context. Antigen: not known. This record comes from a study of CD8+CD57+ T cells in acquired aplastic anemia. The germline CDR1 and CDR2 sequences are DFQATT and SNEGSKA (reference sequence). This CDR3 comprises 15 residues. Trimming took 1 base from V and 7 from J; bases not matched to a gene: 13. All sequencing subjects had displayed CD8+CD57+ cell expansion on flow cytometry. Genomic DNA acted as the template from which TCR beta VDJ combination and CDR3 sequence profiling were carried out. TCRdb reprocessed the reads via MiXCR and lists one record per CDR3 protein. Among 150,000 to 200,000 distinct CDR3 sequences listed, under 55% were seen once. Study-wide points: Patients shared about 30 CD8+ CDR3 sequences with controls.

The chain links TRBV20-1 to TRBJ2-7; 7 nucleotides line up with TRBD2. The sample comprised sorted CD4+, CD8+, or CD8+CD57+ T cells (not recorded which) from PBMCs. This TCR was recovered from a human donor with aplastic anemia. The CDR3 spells CSARVGGREDGEQYF. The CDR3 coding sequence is TGCAGTGCTAGAGTCGGGGGGAGGGAGGATGGGGAGCAGTACTTC.